This TCR beta chain comes out of a study of cytomegalovirus exposure and HLA in healthy donors. Notes on the study in general: The majority of TCR sequences were rare, yet some public TCRs appeared in many donors. One later analysis reportedly identified an Asian-associated ancestry cluster that showed fewer N-insertions than the roughly 620-donor mean. The CMV antigen specificity of a few CMV-associated chains was confirmed through in vitro analysis. Exclusion applied to some V segments, including TRBV6-2 and TRBV6-3, as they were indistinguishable.

A remark on this clone: Its matching antigen is unknown.

The PCR had 60 Vbeta and 13 Jbeta primers. The method was immunoSEQ multiplex PCR; TCRdb's version includes in-frame clones alone and lacks a portion of them. The sample lists some 63,000 clones, around 80% occurring once. This CDR3 is 13 amino acids long. V was pared by 4 bases and J by 1 base, with 7 bases between. Germline assignment: CDR1 SEHNR and CDR2 FQNEAQ (reference sequence). V usage is TRBV7-9 and J usage is TRBJ1-1; no reliable D call. The receptor was derived from a woman aged 40 to 50 in good health and CMV-seronegative. The sequenced material came from PBMCs. CDR3 in amino acids: CASSSSTNTEAFF. The CDR3 nucleotides read TGTGCCAGCAGCTCGAGTACGAACACTGAAGCTTTCTTT.